This TCR beta chain was sequenced during a study of T cell responses to AZD1222 COVID-19 vaccine. Samples with a second dose at about 4 or about 12 weeks were pooled together. Study results and limitations: With two AZD1222 doses given, Spike-specific TCR breadth and depth both rose.

In regard to this clone: What it binds is not known.

The protocol was immunoSEQ multiplex PCR, while the TCRdb copy is restricted to in-frame clones and leaves out a portion. Among 70,000 to 95,000 clones listed, 85% to 90% were seen once. The CDR3 consists of 14 residues. The V and J ends lost 3 bases and 0 bases respectively, with 8 bases between them. From germline, CDR1 is MRHNA and CDR2 SNTAGT. The rearrangement joins TRBV6-4 to TRBJ1-1; no reliable D call. The sequence was obtained from an adult who received the AZD1222 COVID-19 vaccine. Material: peripheral blood, obtained 28 days after the second AZD1222 dose. The CDR3 reads CASSESQMNTEAFF. CDR3 sequence (DNA): TGTGCCAGCAGTGAAAGCCAGATGAACACTGAAGCTTTCTTT.